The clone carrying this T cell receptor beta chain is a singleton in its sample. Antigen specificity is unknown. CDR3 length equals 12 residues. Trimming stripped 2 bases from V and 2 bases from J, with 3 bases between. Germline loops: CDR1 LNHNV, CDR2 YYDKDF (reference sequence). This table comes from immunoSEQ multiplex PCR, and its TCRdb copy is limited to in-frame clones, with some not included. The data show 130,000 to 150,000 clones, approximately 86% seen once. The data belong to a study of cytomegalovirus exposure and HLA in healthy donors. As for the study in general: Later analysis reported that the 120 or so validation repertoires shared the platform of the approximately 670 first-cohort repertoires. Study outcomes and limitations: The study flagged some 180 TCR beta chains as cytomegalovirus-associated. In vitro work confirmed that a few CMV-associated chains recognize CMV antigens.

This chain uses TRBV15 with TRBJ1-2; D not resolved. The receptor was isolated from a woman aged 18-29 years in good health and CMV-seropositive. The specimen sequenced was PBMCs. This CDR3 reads CATSRSNYGYTF. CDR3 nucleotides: TGTGCCACCAGCAGATCAAACTATGGCTACACCTTC.